This T cell receptor beta chain was observed in a study of CD8 T cells in ankylosing spondylitis. Study results and limitations: A TCR beta motif of about eight highly homologous variants appeared characteristic of ankylosing spondylitis blood. Reportedly, significant enrichment of disease-linked clones occurred in matched ankylosing spondylitis synovial fluid.

CDR1 and CDR2 from the germline V gene are MDHEN and SYDVKM. There are 14 residues in the CDR3. V dropped 4 bases and J dropped 6 bases, with 15 bases sitting between them. For this clonotype: The antigen is undetermined.

TCRdb analysed the 5' RACE reads with MiXCR anew, one entry per CDR3 protein. The sample includes 390,000 or so distinct CDR3 sequences, about 22% of them seen just once. This clonotype originated in a male donor with ankylosing spondylitis. This rearrangement joins TRBV28 to TRBJ1-1, with TRBD1 as a possible D gene (6 bases). Material for sequencing was blood, either unsorted or a sorted T cell fraction (not recorded which). CDR3 nucleotides: TGTGCCAGCAGTTCGGGGGGCGTCAGCGCTGAAGCTTTCTTT. Protein: CASSSGGVSAEAFF.